This record covers a single TCR beta chain. Its antigen is unknown. The data are from a study of glioma-infiltrating T cells after dendritic cell vaccination. Looking at the study overall: Patients received autologous tumor lysate-pulsed dendritic cell vaccination between about 2002 and 2013.

Fresh-frozen tumor tissue and more than two years of survival data were available for all. General study points: Higher pretreatment TIL content predicted longer progression-free time and survival.

Method: immunoSEQ multiplex PCR; TCRdb's copy keeps in-frame clones and lacks some. The sample carries roughly 68,000 clones, 82% recorded once. V lost 3 bases to trimming and J lost 6 bases; unmatched junction nucleotides: 6. There are 14 residues in the CDR3. The V gene's germline CDR1 is MGHRA and CDR2 YSYEKL. The input for sequencing was blood, taken before dendritic cell vaccination. The V call is TRBV4-1, the J call TRBJ1-1; TRBD1 agrees at 8 bases. The TCR originated in a human donor with glioblastoma. CDR3 sequence reads: CASSQQGAGAEAFF. CDR3 bases: TGCGCCAGCAGCCAGCAGGGGGCCGGGGCTGAAGCTTTCTTT.